The 9 T cell receptor beta chains presented below share a single source sample, sequenced in a study of radiotherapy plus CTLA-4 blockade in lung cancer. Libraries were prepared by immunoSEQ multiplex PCR; TCRdb keeps only in-frame clonotypes and omits some of them. The sample contains roughly 97,000 clones, 65% to 75% of which appear only once. The sample here was peripheral blood, taken from a patient treated with radiotherapy plus ipilimumab. These receptors all come from a human donor with non-small cell lung cancer who had a partial response to radiotherapy plus ipilimumab. Some clones in this sample may be carry-over from other donors' samples.

The genes are TRBV5-4 and TRBJ2-2; 10 bases line up with TRBD2. Losses at the gene ends were 2 bases for V and 6 bases for J; bases not matched to a gene: 4. Per germline, CDR1 SGHNT and CDR2 YYREEE (reference sequence). This CDR3 has 15 residues. The CDR3 bases are TGTGCCAGCAGCTTAGGACTAGCGGTATCCGGGGAGCTGTTTTTT. This encodes CASSLGLAVSGELFF.

The chain links TRBV28 to TRBJ2-3; a weak D match, TRBD2 (5 bases). The CDR3 runs to 14 residues. Germline CDR1 reads MDHEN; CDR2 reads SYDVKM. V gave up 5 bases and J gave up 3 bases, with 12 bases separating them. CDR3 loop: CASSPALATDTQYF. The DNA for the CDR3 is TGTGCCAGCAGTCCCGCTCTAGCAACAGATACGCAGTATTTT.

The chain combines TRBV30 with TRBJ2-3, with 13 bases identical to TRBD2. Germline V gene lookup returns CDR1 GTSNPN and CDR2 SVGIG (reference sequence). The CDR3 consists of 14 residues. Trimming took 8 bases from V and 3 from J; bases not matched to a gene: 5. The DNA for the CDR3 is TGTGCCGGGACTAGCGGGACTTTGACAGATACGCAGTATTTT. Residues: CAGTSGTLTDTQYF. The full variable domain, rest sourced from reference TRBV30 and TRBJ2-3, is SQTIHQWPATLVQPVGSPLSLECTVEGTSNPNLYWYRQAAGRGLQLLFYSVGIGQISSEVPQNLSASRPQDRQFILSSKKLLLSDSGFYLCAGTSGTLTDTQYFGPGTRLTVL.

The rearrangement uses TRBV6-5 and TRBJ1-1, with D perhaps matching TRBD1 (5 bases). With 2 bases removed from V and 0 bases from J, the gap between germline ends came to 13 bases. The CDR3 has 16 residues. The germline V gene encodes CDR1 MNHEY and CDR2 SVGAGI. CDR3 amino acids: CASSYKGLGLNTEAFF. The DNA for the CDR3 is TGTGCCAGCAGTTACAAGGGATTGGGGCTGAACACTGAAGCTTTCTTT.

V and J are TRBV19 and TRBJ2-6; D possibly corresponds to TRBD1 (6 bases). V lost 10 bases and J lost 1, with 14 bases in between. The CDR3 contains 15 residues. CDR1 and CDR2 (germline): LNHDA, SQIVND (reference sequence). The CDR3 coding sequence is TGTGCCACAGAACGAGGGGGTTCTGGGGCCAACGTCCTGACTTTC. It yields the protein CATERGGSGANVLTF. The whole variable domain, remainder taken from reference TRBV19 and TRBJ2-6, is DGGITQSPKYLFRKEGQNVTLSCEQNLNHDAMYWYRQDPGQGLRLIYYSQIVNDFQKGDIAEGYSVSREKKESFPLTVTSAQKNPTAFYLCATERGGSGANVLTFGAGSRLTVL.

The V call is TRBV7-2, the J call TRBJ2-5; the match to TRBD2 covers 7 bases. The CDR3 is 14 residues long. Losses at the gene ends were 2 bases for V and 4 bases for J; bases not matched to a gene: 4. Germline loops: CDR1 SGHTA, CDR2 FQGNSA. The CDR3, as DNA: TGTGCCAGCAGCTTAAGGCGGGAGCTAGAGACCCAGTACTTC. The encoded protein is CASSLRRELETQYF.

The chain couples TRBV10-3 to TRBJ2-7, with no clear D. The V gene's germline CDR1 is ENHRY and CDR2 SYGVKD. Between the trimmed V and J ends, which lost 5 bases and 1 base, there was a span of 3 bases. The length of the CDR3 is 11 residues. The CDR3 DNA is TGTGCCATCAGTTCTTCCTACGAGCAGTACTTC. This codes for CAISSSYEQYF.

J is TRBJ2-7 and V is TRBV19; 8 nucleotides agree with TRBD2. Germline CDR1 and CDR2: LNHDA and SQIVND (reference sequence). J was trimmed by 4 bases and V by 6 bases; bases with no gene match: 8. This CDR3 is built from 14 residues. The CDR3, as DNA: TGTGCCAGTAGCATGGGACTAGAAAGATACGAGCAGTACTTC. Its translation: CASSMGLERYEQYF. The complete variable domain, with remaining parts taken from reference TRBV19 and TRBJ2-7, reads DGGITQSPKYLFRKEGQNVTLSCEQNLNHDAMYWYRQDPGQGLRLIYYSQIVNDFQKGDIAEGYSVSREKKESFPLTVTSAQKNPTAFYLCASSMGLERYEQYFGPGTRLTVT.

This clone occurred a few times. CDR3 in DNA: TGTGCCAGCAGCTTAAGGAGAGGATCGGGTTCCTCCTACGAGCAGTACTTC. It encodes CASSLRRGSGSSYEQYF. The gene calls are TRBV11-2 and TRBJ2-7; D remains ambiguous. The germline V gene encodes CDR1 SGHAT and CDR2 FQNNGV. The ends were cut back, 2 bases at V and 0 bases at J, with 17 bases in the middle. CDR3 length: 17 amino acids.